This entry lists 20 T cell receptor beta chains sequenced from one sample in a study of T cell clonotyping in hematopoietic cell transplantation. The time point is: recipient sample about 28 days before transplant, after cytoreduction. Sequenced by immunoSEQ multiplex PCR; TCRdb stores in-frame clones only, minus some. Seen here are about 76,000 clones, approximately 95% observed once, and the top ten hold roughly 1.5%. The sample in question was peripheral blood mononuclear cells, obtained before stem cell transplant. Source of these receptors: a woman aged 50 to 65 with acute myeloid leukemia. Some clones in this sample may be carry-over from other donors' samples.

The V gene is TRBV19, the J gene TRBJ1-1, with 11 bases matching TRBD1. CDR1 and CDR2 from the germline V gene are LNHDA and SQIVND (reference sequence). CDR3 length equals 15 residues. Trimming removed 7 bases from V and 8 bases from J; junction bases left unmatched: 12. CDR3 nucleotides: TGTGCCAGTACCCGAGTGGACAGGGGGCTAGGAGAAGCTTTCTTT. This encodes CASTRVDRGLGEAFF. The whole variable domain, filled in from reference TRBV19 and TRBJ1-1, reads DGGITQSPKYLFRKEGQNVTLSCEQNLNHDAMYWYRQDPGQGLRLIYYSQIVNDFQKGDIAEGYSVSREKKESFPLTVTSAQKNPTAFYLCASTRVDRGLGEAFFGQGTRLTVV.

The rearrangement joins TRBV28 to TRBJ1-3; D perhaps matches TRBD1 (6 bases). Germline-derived CDR1 and CDR2 are MDHEN and SYDVKM. The CDR3 extends over 15 amino acids. Trimming removed 7 bases at V and 4 bases at J, with 17 bases between. The CDR3 region is CASKLTGGAGNTIYF. CDR3 DNA sequence: TGTGCCAGCAAGTTGACGGGGGGCGCGGGAAACACCATATATTTT.

In this sample, this clone turned up a few times. The chain has TRBV28 and TRBJ1-2; TRBD1 is a possible D gene (5 bases). The CDR3 runs 17 residues. V was shortened by 3 bases and J by 1 base, with 18 bases between the two germline ends. Germline assignment: CDR1 MDHEN and CDR2 SYDVKM. CDR3 in DNA: TGTGCCAGCAGTTTGGGTTATGGGGGGGTAGGTAACTATGGCTACACCTTC. Amino acid sequence: CASSLGYGGVGNYGYTF.

The chain uses TRBV28 and TRBJ1-3; D might be TRBD1 (6 bases). Germline values: CDR1 MDHEN, CDR2 SYDVKM. Trimming cost V 6 bases and J 2 bases, with 11 bases left between them. CDR3 length equals 14 residues. The CDR3 DNA follows: TGTGCCAGCAGAACAGGGTATCCTGGAAACACCATATATTTT. Protein product: CASRTGYPGNTIYF. The full variable domain, in which reference TRBV28 and TRBJ1-3 provide the parts outside the CDR3, is DVKVTQSSRYLVKRTGEKVFLECVQDMDHENMFWYRQDPGLGLRLIYFSYDVKMKEKGDIPEGYSVSREKKERFSLILESASTNQTSMYLCASRTGYPGNTIYFGEGSWLTVV.

The chain joins TRBV18 to TRBJ1-2; D call uncertain. This CDR3 has 13 amino acids. Germline V gives CDR1 KGHSH, CDR2 LQKENI. Trimming took 6 bases from V and 6 from J, leaving 14 bases between them. Here the CDR3 DNA reads TGTGCCAGCTCCTCCTCGTACGGGCATGGCTACACCTTC. Protein: CASSSSYGHGYTF.

The V gene is TRBV19, the J gene TRBJ1-4; 9 nucleotides align to TRBD1. The CDR3 loop spans 16 amino acids. J was trimmed by 4 bases and V by 5 bases; bases with no gene match: 8. Per germline, CDR1 LNHDA and CDR2 SQIVND (reference sequence). The CDR3 DNA reads TGTGCCAGTAGTCCAGGACAGGGGTTTGGTAATGAAAAACTGTTTTTT. Translation gives CASSPGQGFGNEKLFF.

In DNA form, the CDR3 reads TGTGCCTGGAGTGTAGCAGGTAGCTCTGGAAACACCATATATTTT. The encoded protein is CAWSVAGSSGNTIYF. J is TRBJ1-3 and V is TRBV30; the D is unclear. The CDR3 consists of 15 residues. CDR1 and CDR2 (germline): GTSNPN, SVGIG (reference sequence). V lost 0 bases and J 0 bases, leaving 9 bases between the germline ends.

V is TRBV29-1 and J is TRBJ2-1; 7 nucleotides line up with TRBD2. Per the germline V gene, CDR1 is SQVTM and CDR2 is ANQGSEA. The CDR3 is made up of 12 amino acids. The V segment lost 8 bases and the J segment 4 bases; nucleotides outside the gene matches: 5. The CDR3 reads CSFGEGYNEQFF. Written as DNA, the CDR3 is TGCAGCTTTGGGGAGGGGTACAATGAGCAGTTCTTC.

There are a few counts of this clone. The J gene is TRBJ2-7, the V gene TRBV6-1; 11 bases are a match to TRBD1. This CDR3 region has 15 residues. The V gene end was trimmed by 4 bases and the J gene end by 0 bases; junction bases not matched to a gene: 2. Per germline, CDR1 MNHNS and CDR2 SASEGT. The CDR3 sequence: CASSAGTGGSYEQYF. The CDR3, as DNA: TGTGCCAGCAGTGCCGGGACAGGGGGCTCCTACGAGCAGTACTTC.

V usage is TRBV19 and J usage is TRBJ1-5; TRBD1 aligns across 8 bases. Germline V gives CDR1 LNHDA, CDR2 SQIVND (reference sequence). V lost 4 bases, J lost 3 bases, and 5 bases stayed unmatched. The CDR3 totals 15 residues. In DNA form, the CDR3 reads TGTGCCAGTAGTACGACAGGGGTCTACAATCAGCCCCAGCATTTT. Translation: CASSTTGVYNQPQHF.

This clone has more than one count but fewer than ten. The chain is built from TRBV7-2 and TRBJ2-7; maybe TRBD1 (5 bases). The germline V gene encodes CDR1 SGHTA and CDR2 FQGNSA. V was cut by 6 bases and J by 1 base, with 10 bases left in between. This CDR3 has 13 residues. The CDR3 DNA sequence: TGTGCCAGCAGATCCGACAGTTCCTACGAGCAGTACTTC. Protein product: CASRSDSSYEQYF.

This chain links TRBV11-3 with TRBJ2-7; 7 bases are a match to TRBD1. CDR3 length: 15 amino acids. Trimming removed 2 bases from V and 3 bases from J; junction bases left unmatched: 7. In germline, CDR1 is SGHNT, CDR2 YENEEA. The CDR3 is CASSLLPGGRYEQYF. For the CDR3, the DNA is TGTGCCAGCAGCTTACTACCAGGGGGACGCTACGAGCAGTACTTC.

This clone was detected only once. CDR3 sequence reads: CASSPILAGGETQYF. DNA of the CDR3: TGTGCCAGCAGCCCAATACTAGCGGGAGGAGAGACCCAGTACTTC. This sequence joins TRBV6-1 and TRBJ2-5; TRBD2 matches at 12 bases. The CDR3 has 15 residues. From germline, CDR1 is MNHNS and CDR2 SASEGT. V was pared by 6 bases and J by 4 bases, with 6 bases of the junction left unmatched.

The CDR3 loop reads CASSSIGTAGYTF. The CDR3 DNA reads as TGTGCCAGCAGCTCCATAGGGACGGCTGGCTACACCTTC. The V call is TRBV7-6, the J call TRBJ1-2, with a tentative D call TRBD1 (5 bases). With 4 bases removed from V and 7 bases from J, the gap between germline ends came to 13 bases. Per the germline V gene, CDR1 is SGHVS and CDR2 is FNYEAQ. The CDR3 has 13 residues. The full variable domain, its missing parts supplied by reference TRBV7-6 and TRBJ1-2, is GAGVSQSPRYKVTKRGQDVALRCDPISGHVSLYWYRQALGQGPEFLTYFNYEAQQDKSGLPNDRFSAERPEGSISTLTIQRTEQRDSAMYRCASSSIGTAGYTFGSGTRLTVV.

J is TRBJ1-4 and V is TRBV6-5, with no clear D. The CDR3 length is 15 residues. Per the germline V gene, CDR1 is MNHEY and CDR2 is SVGAGI. V lost 2 bases and J lost 0, with 7 bases in between. The CDR3 DNA is TGTGCCAGCAGTTACGAGGCGGCAACTAATGAAAAACTGTTTTTT. This codes for CASSYEAATNEKLFF.

The chain uses TRBV9 and TRBJ2-1; TRBD2 aligns across 9 bases. The CDR3 is 15 residues long. V lost 0 bases and J lost 5; bases outside the gene matches: 3. The germline V gene encodes CDR1 SGDLS and CDR2 YYNGEE. The CDR3 sequence is CASSVVAGANNEQFF. CDR3 nucleotides: TGTGCCAGCAGCGTAGTAGCGGGGGCCAACAATGAGCAGTTCTTC.

In this sample, this clone turned up once. The J gene is TRBJ1-6, the V gene TRBV9; a possible D gene is TRBD1 (5 bases). This CDR3 region has 15 residues. V dropped 0 bases and J dropped 6 bases, with 10 bases sitting between them. CDR1 and CDR2 (germline): SGDLS, YYNGEE. CDR3 loop: CASSVDLGGNSPLHF. CDR3 nucleotide sequence: TGTGCCAGCAGCGTAGATCTGGGGGGTAATTCACCCCTCCACTTT.

The chain employs TRBV6-6 and TRBJ2-3, with D unresolved. Trimming removed 6 bases from V and 5 bases from J, with 12 bases in between. This CDR3 comprises 13 residues. Germline CDR1 reads MNHNY; CDR2 reads SVGAGI (reference sequence). The CDR3 loop is CASSFTLGDTQYF. The CDR3 nucleotides are TGTGCCAGCAGCTTTACCCTAGGAGATACGCAGTATTTT.

CDR3 amino acids: CASSQDPMNTGELFF. DNA of the CDR3: TGCGCCAGCAGCCAAGATCCCATGAACACCGGGGAGCTGTTTTTT. V is TRBV4-1 and J is TRBJ2-2; no clear D gene. The CDR3 is 15 amino acids. The V and J ends lost 0 bases and 1 base respectively, with 6 bases between them. CDR1 and CDR2 from the germline V gene are MGHRA and YSYEKL.

J is TRBJ2-2 and V is TRBV30, with TRBD2 matching 8 bases. CDR3 length equals 16 residues. Trimming cost V 7 bases and J 0 bases; bases outside gene matches: 10. Per the germline V gene, CDR1 is GTSNPN and CDR2 is SVGIG (reference sequence). The CDR3 DNA reads as TGTGCCTCCTCGGGGAGCGGGGGAGCGAACACCGGGGAGCTGTTTTTT. Translated: CASSGSGGANTGELFF.